These 24 T cell receptor beta chains came from one sample sequenced in a study of radiotherapy plus CTLA-4 blockade in lung cancer. TCRdb's copy holds only in-frame clones and misses some; the assay was immunoSEQ multiplex PCR. The sample has 32,000 or so clones, about 69% seen once. Sequences were derived from peripheral blood, sampled from a patient treated with radiotherapy plus ipilimumab. The receptors originated from a human donor with non-small cell lung cancer that progressed on radiotherapy plus ipilimumab.

This clone is deemed medium-sized. The V call is TRBV4-1, the J call TRBJ2-7, with D possibly called TRBD1 or TRBD2 (5 bases each). V gave up 1 base and J gave up 5 bases, with 18 bases separating them. The CDR3 has 16 residues. In germline, CDR1 is MGHRA, CDR2 YSYEKL. In DNA form, the CDR3 reads TGCGCCAGCAGCCAAGCCCCGGGACGGCTTCGGGACGAGCAGTACTTC. It codes for CASSQAPGRLRDEQYF.

The chain combines TRBV2 with TRBJ1-1, with a tentative D call TRBD1 (5 bases). Trimming pared 2 bases from V and 1 base from J, leaving 11 bases between. The CDR3 is 15 amino acids. CDR1 SNHLY and CDR2 FYNNEI come from the germline V gene. The CDR3 sequence: CASSERWQGNTEAFF. The CDR3 region has the DNA TGTGCCAGCAGTGAACGATGGCAGGGGAACACTGAAGCTTTCTTT.

CDR3 residues: CASSLSLGTGELFF. The CDR3 region has the DNA TGTGCCAGCAGTTTATCGTTGGGCACCGGGGAGCTGTTTTTT. The genes are TRBV27 and TRBJ2-2; D is undetermined. CDR3 length: 14 amino acids. Looked up from germline, CDR1 is MNHEY and CDR2 is SMNVEV (reference sequence). Trimming cost V 0 bases and J 4 bases, with 6 bases left between them.

The rearrangement uses TRBV28 and TRBJ1-5, with 7 nucleotides matching TRBD1. With V trimmed by 5 bases and J by 1 base, 5 bases remained unmatched. Germline V CDR1 and CDR2: MDHEN, SYDVKM. This CDR3 is 15 amino acids long. CDR3 coding DNA: TGTGCCAGCAGTCAGCAGGGGGAGAGCAATCAGCCCCAGCATTTT. Translating it yields CASSQQGESNQPQHF.

This chain links TRBV28 with TRBJ2-1, with 11 bases aligning to TRBD2. Trimming removed 6 bases from V and 0 bases from J; junction bases left unmatched: 16. Germline CDR1 MDHEN, CDR2 SYDVKM. This CDR3 is built from 20 residues. CDR3 nucleotide sequence: TGTGCCAGCAGCCGCGGTAGCGGGAGGGCCAGGTTTGACTCCTACAATGAGCAGTTCTTC. This encodes CASSRGSGRARFDSYNEQFF.

This chain connects TRBV27 to TRBJ2-5; 8 bases are a match to TRBD1. The CDR3 runs 14 residues. Germline values: CDR1 MNHEY, CDR2 SMNVEV (reference sequence). V was clipped by 7 bases and J by 5 bases; unmatched bases: 9. The CDR3 region has the DNA TGTGCCAGCACCGTGACAGGGGCGGAGGAGACCCAGTACTTC. It codes for CASTVTGAEETQYF.

CDR3 loop: CASSFRTGENTEAFF. CDR3 nucleotides: TGTGCCAGCAGCTTCCGGACAGGGGAGAACACTGAAGCTTTCTTT. This chain uses TRBV13 with TRBJ1-1; 9 bases match TRBD1. The CDR3 totals 15 residues. The V gene end was trimmed by 3 bases and the J gene end by 1 base; junction bases not matched to a gene: 3. The germline V gene encodes CDR1 PRHDT and CDR2 FYEKMQ (reference sequence).

The chain employs TRBV27 and TRBJ1-2, with TRBD1 as a possible D gene (6 bases). Germline assignment: CDR1 MNHEY and CDR2 SMNVEV (reference sequence). The ends were cut back, 3 bases at V and 4 bases at J, with 15 bases in the middle. The CDR3 has 15 amino acids. CDR3 loop: CASSLTGNGVYGYTF. The DNA of the CDR3 is TGTGCCAGCAGTTTGACAGGAAACGGGGTCTATGGCTACACCTTC.

The chain recombines TRBV29-1 with TRBJ2-3; no clear D. The CDR3 totals 16 residues. Per germline, CDR1 SQVTM and CDR2 ANQGSEA. Trimming cost V 3 bases and J 7 bases, with 23 bases left between them. CDR3 sequence: CSVEPVDPKHGYTQYF. The CDR3, as DNA: TGCAGCGTTGAGCCGGTAGACCCAAAACACGGCTATACGCAGTATTTT.

This clone was detected only once. V is TRBV7-3 and J is TRBJ2-5, with 7 bases identical to TRBD2. Trimming removed 3 bases from V and 2 bases from J; junction bases left unmatched: 6. The V gene's germline CDR1 is SGHTA and CDR2 FQGTGA. CDR3 length equals 15 residues. DNA for the CDR3: TGTGCCAGCAGCTTTGGGCGGGGGAGACAAGAGACCCAGTACTTC. This gives the protein CASSFGRGRQETQYF.

The V and J genes are TRBV4-3 and TRBJ2-6; 8 nucleotides agree with TRBD1. Germline V gives CDR1 LGHNA, CDR2 YSLEER. The CDR3 runs 21 residues. J was trimmed by 0 bases and V by 0 bases; bases with no gene match: 13. The CDR3 DNA sequence: TGCGCCAGCAGCCAAGATGCGCGACAGGGGCTAACGAGCTCTGGGGCCAACGTCCTGACTTTC. The encoded protein is CASSQDARQGLTSSGANVLTF.

The gene calls are TRBV21-1 and TRBJ2-3; TRBD1 reflects the table's D call only, with no check against the DNA. TRBV21-1 is a pseudogene locus. CDR3 length: 15 residues. CDR3 in amino acids: CASSKRGQGQDTQYF. CDR3 coding DNA: TGTGCCAGCAGCAAAAGGGGCCAGGGTCAAGATACGCAGTATTTT.

CDR3 residues: CASSLGGGPDTQYF. The CDR3 DNA is TGTGCCAGCAGCTTAGGAGGGGGGCCAGATACGCAGTATTTT. The rearrangement uses TRBV7-9 and TRBJ2-3; either TRBD1 or TRBD2 may fit D (6 bases each). V lost 1 base and J lost 4, with 9 bases in between. Germline CDR1 reads SEHNR; CDR2 reads FQNEAQ (reference sequence). The CDR3 is 14 amino acids.

The chain employs TRBV4-1 and TRBJ1-3, with 8 bases fitting TRBD1. J gave up 4 bases and V 4 bases, and 9 bases lay outside the gene matches. The CDR3 contains 16 residues. CDR1 and CDR2 from the germline V gene are MGHRA and YSYEKL. In DNA form, the CDR3 reads TGCGCCAGCAGCCCGCAGGGGGCGCCGGGCGGAAACACCATATATTTT. Its translation is CASSPQGAPGGNTIYF.

The rearrangement links TRBV7-9 to TRBJ1-1, with D possibly TRBD1 on 6 matching bases. From germline, CDR1 is SEHNR and CDR2 FQNEAQ (reference sequence). Trimming took 4 bases from V and 10 from J, leaving 13 bases between them. This CDR3 has 12 residues. The chain's CDR3 is CASSSTGLGAFF. The CDR3 nucleotides are TGTGCCAGCAGCTCCACAGGGTTGGGAGCTTTCTTT.

The genes are TRBV6-5 and TRBJ2-2; TRBD2 might be the D (5 bases). Looked up from germline, CDR1 is MNHEY and CDR2 is SVGAGI. The length of the CDR3 is 14 residues. The V and J ends lost 2 bases and 6 bases respectively, with 10 bases between them. DNA for the CDR3: TGTGCCAGCAGTTACCGTCGCGGGCCCGGGGAGCTGTTTTTT. Encoded protein: CASSYRRGPGELFF.

This chain uses TRBV2 with TRBJ2-3; 8 nucleotides align to TRBD2. Germline loops: CDR1 SNHLY, CDR2 FYNNEI. The V segment lost 6 bases and the J segment 6 bases; nucleotides outside the gene matches: 14. CDR3 length: 16 amino acids. The CDR3 here is CASSRRGGGGIDTQYF. CDR3 nucleotide sequence: TGTGCCAGCAGCCGCCGGGGGGGCGGGGGGATTGATACGCAGTATTTT.

The V and J genes are TRBV6-5 and TRBJ2-5; possibly TRBD1 for D (6 bases). The CDR3 is made up of 14 amino acids. Germline V gene sequence: CDR1 MNHEY, CDR2 SVGAGI. Trimming pared 5 bases from V and 2 bases from J, leaving 12 bases between. The CDR3 here is CASSRTVGQETQYF. The CDR3 DNA is TGTGCCAGCAGTCGGACAGTAGGGCAAGAGACCCAGTACTTC.

The rearrangement links TRBV7-9 to TRBJ1-2; a possible D gene is TRBD1 (5 bases). CDR1 and CDR2 (germline): SEHNR, FQNEAQ (reference sequence). CDR3 length: 13 residues. Trimming took 5 bases from V and 6 from J, leaving 13 bases between them. The CDR3: CASSPSGTDGYTF. The CDR3 bases are TGTGCCAGCAGCCCGTCCGGGACGGATGGCTACACCTTC.

In DNA form, the CDR3 reads TGCAGCGTCTTCACAGGGGGCACTGAAGCTTTCTTT. Protein: CSVFTGGTEAFF. The rearrangement joins TRBV29-1 to TRBJ1-1, with TRBD1 matching 8 bases. Germline V gene lookup returns CDR1 SQVTM and CDR2 ANQGSEA. The CDR3 is 12 amino acids. V was clipped by 6 bases and J by 4 bases; unmatched bases: 4.

The V and J genes are TRBV10-3 and TRBJ1-4, with TRBD1 identical over 7 bases. The CDR3 is made up of 13 amino acids. Looked up from germline, CDR1 is ENHRY and CDR2 is SYGVKD. V shed 4 bases and J 4 bases; nucleotides not matched to a gene: 0. CDR3 protein: CAISGQGNEKLFF. The CDR3 nucleotides read TGTGCCATCAGTGGACAGGGTAATGAAAAACTGTTTTTT.

The chain couples TRBV6-5 to TRBJ1-1; a possible D gene is TRBD1 (5 bases). This CDR3 has 14 residues. Germline CDR1 and CDR2: MNHEY and SVGAGI. The V gene lost 4 bases and the J gene lost 0 bases, with 9 bases spanning the gap. CDR3 region: CASSFGGVNTEAFF. The CDR3 DNA reads TGTGCCAGCAGTTTCGGGGGGGTGAACACTGAAGCTTTCTTT.

J is TRBJ1-6 and V is TRBV9; D ambiguous. The V end lost 4 bases, the J end lost 13 bases, and 15 bases lay between the germline ends. The CDR3 runs to 13 residues. Germline CDR1 SGDLS, CDR2 YYNGEE. CDR3 amino acids: CASSPQPTDPLHF. Written as DNA, the CDR3 is TGTGCCAGCAGCCCCCAGCCCACAGATCCCCTCCACTTT.

The chain combines TRBV9 with TRBJ2-1; the match to TRBD2 covers 13 bases. Germline lookup yields CDR1 SGDLS and CDR2 YYNGEE. CDR3 length equals 17 residues. V lost 4 bases, J lost 4 bases, and 8 bases stayed unmatched. CDR3 nucleotides: TGTGCCAGCAGCCCAGGGACTAGCGGGACCTTATACAATGAGCAGTTCTTC. Amino acid sequence: CASSPGTSGTLYNEQFF.